Each of the 10 T cell receptor beta chains below was sequenced from the same sample in a study of T cells in Graves' hyperthyroidism and ophthalmopathy. TCR beta CDR3 region amplification was performed from RNA transcripts. The HTBI primer set drove a first-round RT-PCR of the TCR CDR3. MiXCR, run by TCRdb on the multiplex PCR reads, gives a single entry per CDR3 protein. The sample records hundreds of thousands of distinct CDR3 sequences, under 15% being singletons. Source material: blood. These receptors were taken from a woman in her thirties or forties with Graves' ophthalmopathy.

The chain has TRBV20-1 and TRBJ2-4; D might be TRBD2 (7 bases). From germline, CDR1 is DFQATT and CDR2 SNEGSKA (reference sequence). Between the trimmed V and J ends, which lost 0 bases and 2 bases, there was a span of 14 bases. The CDR3 runs to 16 residues. The CDR3 region is CSARDPGGPSKNIQYF. Here the CDR3 DNA reads TGCAGTGCTAGAGATCCCGGGGGGCCTTCCAAAAACATTCAGTACTTC.

In this sample, this clonotype turned up many times. This CDR3 is CASSLFRRTEAFF. The CDR3 DNA reads as TGTGCCAGCAGTTTATTCAGGCGGACTGAAGCTTTCTTT. The chain carries TRBV28 and TRBJ1-1; D is unclear. Trimming left V 1 base short and J 5 bases short, with 8 bases between. The CDR3 totals 13 residues. The germline V gene has CDR1 MDHEN and CDR2 SYDVKM.

Regarding this clonotype: Sequence at one end of the junction differs from germline and may be a read error. The chain recombines TRBV11-1 with TRBJ1-5, with D maybe TRBD1 (5 bases). Germline values: CDR1 SGHAT, CDR2 FQDESV (reference sequence). This CDR3 is 13 amino acids long. The CDR3 region is CASSLQGKQPQHF. CDR3 sequence (DNA): TGTGCCAGCAGCTTACAGGGCAAACAGCCCCAGCATTTT.

The chain recombines TRBV12-3 or TRBV12-4 with TRBJ2-5, with 9 bases that match TRBD1. The CDR3 runs 16 residues. J lost 4 bases, V lost 5 bases, and 11 bases had no gene match. CDR3 coding DNA: TGTGCCAGCAGTCCCGACAGGGGGGGGGGGGGAGAGACCCAGTACTTC. Amino acid sequence: CASSPDRGGGGETQYF.

In regard to this clonotype: A much larger clone is a single base away; this may be a read error. V gene TRBV10-3 combines with J gene TRBJ1-5; tentatively, D is TRBD1 (5 bases). Per germline, CDR1 ENHRY and CDR2 SYGVKD. The CDR3 is made up of 15 amino acids. The CDR3 reads CVISPGGSSNQPQHF. The CDR3 DNA reads as TGTGTCATCAGTCCGGGGGGTAGTAGCAATCAGCCCCAGCATTTT.

This clonotype has ten or more counts. CDR3: CAGSTGQGGYEQYF. The CDR3 DNA sequence: TGTGCAGGGAGCACAGGGCAGGGTGGGTACGAGCAGTACTTC. The chain has TRBV30 and TRBJ2-7, with D perhaps TRBD1 (6 bases). CDR1 and CDR2 from the germline V gene are GTSNPN and SVGIG (reference sequence). The CDR3 totals 14 residues. Full variable domain (rest looked up from reference TRBV30 and TRBJ2-7): SQTIHQWPATLVQPVGSPLSLECTVEGTSNPNLYWYRQAAGRGLQLLFYSVGIGQISSEVPQNLSASRPQDRQFILSSKKLLLSDSGFYLCAGSTGQGGYEQYFGPGTRLTVT.

This rearrangement joins TRBV30 to TRBJ1-5; D is unresolved. The CDR3 contains 14 residues. Germline values: CDR1 GTSNPN, CDR2 SVGIG (reference sequence). The V and J ends lost 1 base and 2 bases respectively, with 9 bases between them. The CDR3 region has the DNA TGTGCCTGGAGTGCGGGTATGGGCAATCAGCCCCAGCATTTT. This translates into CAWSAGMGNQPQHF.

The chain has TRBV10-3 and TRBJ1-1; D is unresolved. Per germline, CDR1 ENHRY and CDR2 SYGVKD. This CDR3 comprises 14 residues. V lost 3 bases, J lost 1 base, and 9 bases lay in between. The CDR3 nucleotides are TGTGCCATCAGTGACCCGCCAGCGAACACTGAAGCTTTCTTT. It yields the protein CAISDPPANTEAFF.

The chain couples TRBV6-5 to TRBJ2-3; D not certain. The CDR3 sequence is 12 residues long. V gave up 4 bases and J gave up 2 bases, with 4 bases separating them. Germline lookup yields CDR1 MNHEY and CDR2 SVGAGI. The CDR3 is CASSSITDTQYF. As DNA, the CDR3 is TGTGCCAGCAGTTCGATCACAGATACGCAGTATTTT.

This clonotype was counted once. This sequence joins TRBV28 and TRBJ2-7, with a possible D match to TRBD2 (5 bases). The ends were cut back, 6 bases at V and 8 bases at J, with 11 bases in the middle. This CDR3 spans 11 amino acids. Germline assignment: CDR1 MDHEN and CDR2 SYDVKM. CDR3 bases: TGTGCCAGCAGCCCCCCGGGGAAGCAGTACTTC. It specifies CASSPPGKQYF.